These 31 T cell receptor beta chains were all obtained from the same sample, sequenced in a study of Ad26.COV2.S vaccination and SARS-CoV-2 variants. Method: immunoSEQ multiplex PCR; TCRdb's copy keeps in-frame clones and lacks some. There are 450,000 to 550,000 clones in the sample; 75% to 90% occur only once, and about 2.7% lies in the top ten. Treatment: roughly 19 received Ad26.COV2.S at low or high dose, single or two shots; 5 received placebo; per-sample allocation not given. Sampling was done on day 63 after the first vaccine or placebo injection. Sequenced material: peripheral blood, taken in a trial of Ad26.COV2.S vaccine versus placebo. These receptors were collected from a person aged 18-60 years who received the Ad26.COV2.S COVID-19 vaccine or a placebo.

This sequence joins TRBV30 and TRBJ1-4, with D maybe TRBD1 (5 bases). This CDR3 contains 16 residues. Looked up from germline, CDR1 is GTSNPN and CDR2 is SVGIG (reference sequence). Deletions cut 1 base from V and 2 bases from J, with 14 bases between. The CDR3 coding sequence is TGTGCCTGGAGTGGGGAGTGGGGGGTCACTAATGAAAAACTGTTTTTT. This gives the protein CAWSGEWGVTNEKLFF.

The table lists this clone with a count of one. The chain couples TRBV7-8 to TRBJ2-1; 8 nucleotides line up with TRBD2. Germline CDR1 and CDR2: SGHVS and FQNEAQ. The CDR3 consists of 15 residues. V trimming: 5 bases; J trimming: 8 bases; junction bases outside the gene matches: 11. The CDR3: CASSPRLARGDEQFF. The CDR3 DNA reads TGTGCCAGCAGCCCTCGACTAGCGAGGGGCGATGAGCAGTTCTTC.

This clone was counted between two and nine times. Other DNA sequences in the sample encode the same CDR3. This chain uses TRBV24-1 with TRBJ2-3; TRBD1 aligns across 8 bases. The CDR3 has 12 amino acids. V was pared by 9 bases and J by 4 bases, with 2 bases of the junction left unmatched. Germline V CDR1 and CDR2: KGHDR, SFDVKD. CDR3 nucleotide sequence: TGTGCCACCGGACAGGGAGCAGATACGCAGTATTTT. It encodes CATGQGADTQYF.

The rearrangement joins TRBV20-1 to TRBJ1-2, with 7 bases aligning to TRBD1. Per the germline V gene, CDR1 is DFQATT and CDR2 is SNEGSKA (reference sequence). With V trimmed by 3 bases and J by 3 bases, 7 bases remained unmatched. CDR3 length: 14 residues. DNA for the CDR3: TGCAGTGCTAGTGTCAGGGGGATTGACTATGGCTACACCTTC. Encoded protein: CSASVRGIDYGYTF.

The V gene is TRBV7-2, the J gene TRBJ2-3, with TRBD2 matching 8 bases. V was pared by 11 bases and J by 6 bases, with 7 bases of the junction left unmatched. Germline-derived CDR1 and CDR2 are SGHTA and FQGNSA. The CDR3 covers 12 residues. The CDR3 DNA reads TGTGCCTTAAACCGGGGGGGGGATACGCAGTATTTT. Protein sequence: CALNRGGDTQYF.

This chain uses TRBV5-1 with TRBJ2-1, with 10 positions matching TRBD2. Trimming removed 5 bases from V and 6 bases from J; junction bases left unmatched: 8. The germline gives CDR1 SGHRS, CDR2 YFSETQ. The CDR3 is 15 amino acids. CDR3 DNA: TGCGCCAGCAGATTTTTAGCGGGGGGCTTCAATGAGCAGTTCTTC. Encoded protein: CASRFLAGGFNEQFF.

The V call is TRBV7-2, the J call TRBJ1-1, with D possibly being TRBD1 (6 bases). The V gene's germline CDR1 is SGHTA and CDR2 FQGNSA. The length of the CDR3 is 15 residues. Trimming pared 3 bases from V and 4 bases from J, leaving 15 bases between. The CDR3: CASSFPQGPLTEAFF. DNA for the CDR3: TGTGCCAGCAGCTTCCCCCAGGGGCCGCTCACTGAAGCTTTCTTT.

The DNA of the CDR3 is TGTGCCAGCTCACCAAGTGGCAGCTCCTACGAGCAGTACTTC. As protein: CASSPSGSSYEQYF. The J gene is TRBJ2-7, the V gene TRBV18; D is unclear. Trimming left V 2 bases short and J 0 bases short, with 8 bases between. CDR3 size: 14 residues. CDR1 and CDR2 from the germline V gene are KGHSH and LQKENI.

This chain uses TRBV11-2 with TRBJ1-2; tentative D call: TRBD1 (6 bases). The V gene's germline CDR1 is SGHAT and CDR2 FQNNGV. Trimming cost V 0 bases and J 6 bases, with 17 bases left between them. This CDR3 comprises 16 residues. CDR3 protein: CASSLEATGFTHGYTF. CDR3 sequence (DNA): TGTGCCAGCAGCTTAGAGGCCACAGGGTTTACGCATGGCTACACCTTC. The full variable domain, completed using reference TRBV11-2 and TRBJ1-2, is EAGVAQSPRYKIIEKRQSVAFWCNPISGHATLYWYQQILGQGPKLLIQFQNNGVVDDSQLPKDRFSAERLKGVDSTLKIQPAKLEDSAVYLCASSLEATGFTHGYTFGSGTRLTVV.

The J gene is TRBJ2-7, the V gene TRBV19; 11 bases align to TRBD1. The CDR3 is 14 residues long. Germline CDR1 reads LNHDA; CDR2 reads SQIVND (reference sequence). V shed 11 bases and J 2 bases; nucleotides not matched to a gene: 8. CDR3 region: CASKGTGGTYEQYF. CDR3 DNA: TGTGCCTCCAAGGGGACAGGGGGTACCTACGAGCAGTACTTC.

The chain combines TRBV18 with TRBJ2-1; a possible D gene is TRBD1 (6 bases). V lost 0 bases to trimming and J lost 4 bases, with 13 bases between them. The V gene's germline CDR1 is KGHSH and CDR2 LQKENI. There are 16 residues in the CDR3. CDR3 amino acids: CASSPPRYTGYNEQFF. The CDR3 region has the DNA TGTGCCAGCTCACCACCGAGGTATACAGGGTACAATGAGCAGTTCTTC. Complete variable domain (other parts from reference TRBV18 and TRBJ2-1): NAGVMQNPRHLVRRRGQEARLRCSPMKGHSHVYWYRQLPEEGLKFMVYLQKENIIDESGMPKERFSAEFPKEGPSILRIQQVVRGDSAAYFCASSPPRYTGYNEQFFGPGTRLTVL.

This chain joins TRBV5-5 and TRBJ1-2, with 9 bases matching TRBD1. The length of the CDR3 is 15 residues. In germline, CDR1 is SGHKS, CDR2 YYEKEE (reference sequence). Unmatched junction bases numbered 7, after V lost 3 bases and J lost 4 bases. This chain's CDR3 is CASSWGGQGSYGYTF. Here the CDR3 DNA reads TGTGCCAGCAGCTGGGGGGGACAGGGAAGCTATGGCTACACCTTC.

The chain carries TRBV3-1 (or the pseudogene TRBV3-2) and TRBJ2-1; D gene ambiguous. This CDR3 comprises 13 residues. Germline loops: CDR1 LGHDT, CDR2 YNNKEL (reference sequence). Deletions cut 4 bases from V and 1 base from J, with 5 bases between. CDR3 nucleotide sequence: TGTGCCAGCAGCCGCGGATCCTACAATGAGCAGTTCTTC. Amino acids: CASSRGSYNEQFF.

The chain employs TRBV19 and TRBJ1-6; weak D call: TRBD1 (6 bases). V was pared by 0 bases and J by 6 bases, with 12 bases between. Germline V gives CDR1 LNHDA, CDR2 SQIVND (reference sequence). CDR3 length: 16 amino acids. The chain's CDR3 is CASSIDGTPTNSPLHF. The CDR3 DNA follows: TGTGCCAGTAGTATAGACGGGACACCCACTAATTCACCCCTCCACTTT.

Here the CDR3 DNA reads TGTGCCAGCAGCCAAGTGGTTACTATGAGGACAGCGAACACTGAAGCTTTCTTT. This encodes CASSQVVTMRTANTEAFF. The chain is built from TRBV3-1 (or the pseudogene TRBV3-2) and TRBJ1-1; TRBD1 is a possible D gene (6 bases). V dropped 1 base and J dropped 1 base, with 19 bases sitting between them. The CDR3 runs 18 residues. Looked up from germline, CDR1 is LGHDT and CDR2 is YNNKEL (reference sequence).

V is TRBV19 and J is TRBJ1-3; D call uncertain. This CDR3 is built from 14 residues. Germline values: CDR1 LNHDA, CDR2 SQIVND (reference sequence). The V end was cut by 7 bases, the J end by 0 bases, with 10 bases between. The CDR3 region has the DNA TGTGCCAGTATCTCCGTTCACTCTGGAAACACCATATATTTT. As protein: CASISVHSGNTIYF.

J is TRBJ2-7 and V is TRBV10-3; 9 bases are a match to TRBD2. The CDR3 consists of 14 residues. The junction had 3 bases not matched to a gene; V was cut back by 4 bases and J by 2 bases. In germline, CDR1 is ENHRY, CDR2 SYGVKD. CDR3 protein: CAISGSSGAYEQYF. CDR3 coding DNA: TGTGCCATCAGTGGGTCTAGCGGGGCCTACGAGCAGTACTTC.

J is TRBJ2-7 and V is TRBV3-1 (or the pseudogene TRBV3-2); D is perhaps TRBD2 (6 bases). The length of the CDR3 is 16 residues. The germline CDR1 and CDR2 sequences are LGHDT and YNNKEL (reference sequence). Trimming stripped 6 bases from V and 5 bases from J, with 23 bases between. For the CDR3, the DNA is TGTGCCAGCAGATGCGAAGGGCACCCTTGGAGGGACGAGCAGTACTTC. It codes for CASRCEGHPWRDEQYF.

The rearrangement uses TRBV5-1 and TRBJ2-7, with D possibly being TRBD1 (6 bases). Germline V gives CDR1 SGHRS, CDR2 YFSETQ. V lost 6 bases and J 6 bases, leaving 16 bases between the germline ends. The CDR3 runs 13 residues. The CDR3 is CASNPQGMGEQYF. Written as DNA, the CDR3 is TGCGCCAGCAACCCGCAGGGGATGGGCGAGCAGTACTTC.

The J gene is TRBJ2-2, the V gene TRBV5-8, with 9 positions matching TRBD1. CDR3 size: 16 residues. CDR1 is SGHTS and CDR2 is YDEGEE in the germline V gene. V shed 2 bases and J 5 bases; nucleotides not matched to a gene: 7. DNA of the CDR3: TGTGCCAGCAGCTTTTACAGGGGGCAGTTGACCGGGGAGCTGTTTTTT. Translating gives CASSFYRGQLTGELFF.

The chain is built from TRBV28 and TRBJ2-4; 7 bases agree with TRBD1. Germline V gene sequence: CDR1 MDHEN, CDR2 SYDVKM. This CDR3 has 15 amino acids. V shed 8 bases, J shed 0 bases, and the junction held 7 bases outside the gene matches. This CDR3 is CASGTVSLAKNIQYF. DNA of the CDR3: TGTGCCAGCGGGACAGTTTCTCTAGCCAAAAACATTCAGTACTTC. The full variable domain, rest sourced from reference TRBV28 and TRBJ2-4, is DVKVTQSSRYLVKRTGEKVFLECVQDMDHENMFWYRQDPGLGLRLIYFSYDVKMKEKGDIPEGYSVSREKKERFSLILESASTNQTSMYLCASGTVSLAKNIQYFGAGTRLSVL.

V gene TRBV28 combines with J gene TRBJ1-4, with D tentatively TRBD1 (6 bases). The CDR3 is made up of 15 amino acids. Trimming stripped 6 bases from V and 8 bases from J, with 19 bases between. From germline, CDR1 is MDHEN and CDR2 SYDVKM. The DNA for the CDR3 is TGTGCCAGCAGGACGTTTGGGGGCGCATGGGAAAAACTGTTTTTT. Translation: CASRTFGGAWEKLFF. The full variable domain, its missing parts supplied by reference TRBV28 and TRBJ1-4, is DVKVTQSSRYLVKRTGEKVFLECVQDMDHENMFWYRQDPGLGLRLIYFSYDVKMKEKGDIPEGYSVSREKKERFSLILESASTNQTSMYLCASRTFGGAWEKLFFGSGTQLSVL.

The gene calls are TRBV4-2 and TRBJ2-3; weak D call: TRBD2 (7 bases). Trimming stripped 3 bases from V and 2 bases from J, with 18 bases between. CDR3 length equals 17 residues. Germline V gives CDR1 LGHNA, CDR2 YNFKEQ. The CDR3, as DNA: TGTGCCAGCAGCCAGGCGGGACTAACAGGGTACACAGATACGCAGTATTTT. As protein: CASSQAGLTGYTDTQYF.

J is TRBJ1-1 and V is TRBV5-1; no reliable D call. Trimming removed 7 bases from V and 6 bases from J, with 19 bases in between. This CDR3 comprises 14 residues. Germline CDR1 SGHRS, CDR2 YFSETQ. CDR3 in DNA: TGCGCCAGCGAAAAGACCCCGGGAACATCTGAAGCTTTCTTT. Its protein is CASEKTPGTSEAFF.

This CDR3 is CASSVGTGNGNSPLHF. The CDR3, as DNA: TGCGCCAGCAGCGTCGGGACGGGCAATGGTAATTCACCCCTCCACTTT. The chain uses TRBV5-1 and TRBJ1-6; a weak D match, TRBD1 (5 bases). The CDR3 has 16 residues. The V end lost 4 bases, the J end lost 6 bases, and 17 bases lay between the germline ends. CDR1 and CDR2 (germline): SGHRS, YFSETQ.

The CDR3 DNA reads TGTGCCAGCGGGGGGACTCAGCCCCAGCATTTT. It is translated as CASGGTQPQHF. The chain employs TRBV6-6 and TRBJ1-5; D possibly corresponds to TRBD1 (5 bases). The V gene's germline CDR1 is MNHNY and CDR2 SVGAGI (reference sequence). With 8 bases removed from V and 6 bases from J, the gap between germline ends came to 8 bases. This CDR3 has 11 residues.

The count of this clone is one. The CDR3 coding sequence is TGTGCCAGCAGTCTTGACGGTCGCGGAGCCGGCACCATATATTTT. Amino acid sequence: CASSLDGRGAGTIYF. V gene TRBV2 combines with J gene TRBJ1-3; D unclear. Germline lookup yields CDR1 SNHLY and CDR2 FYNNEI. V lost 5 bases and J 9 bases, leaving 20 bases between the germline ends. CDR3 length: 15 residues.

This chain joins TRBV7-9 and TRBJ1-5; D unresolved. The CDR3 is made up of 16 amino acids. V was trimmed by 0 bases and J by 0 bases, leaving 9 bases between them. Germline loops: CDR1 SEHNR, CDR2 FQNEAQ (reference sequence). The CDR3 loop is CASSLAGRHSNQPQHF. The CDR3 DNA reads TGTGCCAGCAGCTTAGCAGGTAGACATAGCAATCAGCCCCAGCATTTT.

V is TRBV28 and J is TRBJ2-7; either TRBD1 or TRBD2 may supply D (7 bases each). This CDR3 has 15 residues. Germline values: CDR1 MDHEN, CDR2 SYDVKM. Trimming cost V 3 bases and J 3 bases, with 15 bases left between them. CDR3 in amino acids: CASSLIQGGIYEQYF. As DNA, the CDR3 is TGTGCCAGCAGTTTGATCCAGGGGGGGATCTACGAGCAGTACTTC.

This chain uses TRBV6-6 with TRBJ1-1; the D is unclear. Germline CDR1 MNHNY, CDR2 SVGAGI (reference sequence). Between the trimmed V and J ends, which lost 6 bases and 7 bases, there was a span of 12 bases. The CDR3 spans 12 residues. CDR3 DNA sequence: TGTGCCAGCAGCTCAAACCTCGGTGAAGCTTTCTTT. Translating gives CASSSNLGEAFF.

The V and J genes are TRBV5-4 and TRBJ1-3; the D is unclear. The CDR3 consists of 14 residues. The V gene lost 1 base and the J gene lost 3 bases, with 8 bases spanning the gap. Per germline, CDR1 SGHNT and CDR2 YYREEE (reference sequence). In nucleotides, the CDR3 is TGTGCCAGCAGCTTGTGGAGAAGTGGAAACACCATATATTTT. This gives the protein CASSLWRSGNTIYF.